The 3 T cell receptor beta chains below come from one sample, sequenced in a study of T-cell reconstitution after alpha-beta-depleted transplantation in children. As it was prepared, the TCRbeta library received unique molecular identifiers. TCRdb processed the PCR reads anew with MiXCR; each CDR3 protein has one entry. This table has approximately 640,000 distinct CDR3 sequences, 16% appearing once. Material: PBMCs from the stem cell graft donor, obtained from the stem cell graft. The source is a human donor who donated a stem cell graft to a child with acute myeloid leukemia.

This clonotype was found once. The chain uses TRBV20-1 and TRBJ2-3; D possibly uses TRBD1 or TRBD2 (6 bases each). The V gene lost 0 bases and the J gene lost 4 bases, with 14 bases spanning the gap. The germline CDR1 and CDR2 sequences are DFQATT and SNEGSKA (reference sequence). This CDR3 has 15 residues. The CDR3 DNA reads TGCAGTGCTAGAGATGGAGGGGGGCAGGCAGATACGCAGTATTTT. Protein: CSARDGGGQADTQYF.

This clonotype showed up many times. V and J are TRBV7-2 and TRBJ2-5; 8 bases are shared with TRBD1. The CDR3 is 14 amino acids. Germline V gene lookup returns CDR1 SGHTA and CDR2 FQGNSA. The V segment lost 5 bases and the J segment 2 bases; nucleotides outside the gene matches: 4. In DNA, the CDR3 is TGTGCCAGCAGCCTGACAGGGGAGCAAGAGACCCAGTACTTC. Translated: CASSLTGEQETQYF.

This clonotype occurred a few times. J is TRBJ2-5 and V is TRBV4-1, with 11 bases aligning to TRBD1. J was trimmed by 5 bases and V by 6 bases; bases with no gene match: 8. The germline CDR1 and CDR2 sequences are MGHRA and YSYEKL. This CDR3 comprises 15 residues. The CDR3 sequence is CASSRDRGFVETQYF. The CDR3 DNA sequence: TGCGCCAGCAGTAGGGACAGGGGGTTCGTGGAGACCCAGTACTTC.